Below are 31 T cell receptor beta chains sequenced from a single sample in a study of T-cell memory formation after mild COVID-19. TCRdb fed the 5' RACE reads into MiXCR, producing one record per CDR3 protein. In the table there are around 13,000 distinct CDR3 sequences, around 16% of which are singletons. The sample consisted of PBMCs or a T cell subset sorted from them (not recorded which). Receptors were obtained from a man between 18 and 35 years old who had mild COVID-19 (a few samples of this study predate the infection). Cell type and time point are not known.

This clonotype has a handful of counts. V and J are TRBV27 and TRBJ2-7; 7 bases fit TRBD1. Germline values: CDR1 MNHEY, CDR2 SMNVEV (reference sequence). The V and J ends lost 6 bases and 3 bases, in that order; junction bases with no gene match: 17. This CDR3 has 17 amino acids. Written as DNA, the CDR3 is TGTGCCAGCAGCACTAGTTCCGACAGGGCGCTCTTCTACGAGCAGTACTTC. Its translation is CASSTSSDRALFYEQYF.

Turning to this clonotype: This may stem from a read error, because a much larger clone lies one nucleotide away. The chain carries TRBV5-1 and TRBJ1-1; D is possibly TRBD1 (5 bases). There are 15 residues in the CDR3. Per germline, CDR1 SGHRS and CDR2 YFSETQ. V lost 1 base and J 3 bases, leaving 13 bases between the germline ends. The CDR3 protein is CASSLSGTGDTEAFF. The CDR3 DNA reads as TGCGCCAGCAGCTTGTCGGGGACGGGGGACACTGAAGCTTTCTTT. The complete variable domain, with remaining parts taken from reference TRBV5-1 and TRBJ1-1, reads KAGVTQTPRYLIKTRGQQVTLSCSPISGHRSVSWYQQTPGQGLQFLFEYFSETQRNKGNFPGRFSGRQFSNSRSEMNVSTLELGDSALYLCASSLSGTGDTEAFFGQGTRLTVV.

This clonotype was counted many times. The CDR3 nucleotides are TGTGCCAGCAGCCATCTAGCGGGGGAGTACAATGAGCAGTTCTTC. Translating gives CASSHLAGEYNEQFF. The chain employs TRBV7-3 and TRBJ2-1; 10 bases are a match to TRBD2. The CDR3 is 15 residues long. The V and J ends lost 5 bases and 4 bases, in that order; junction bases with no gene match: 5. Germline V gene data show CDR1 as SGHTA and CDR2 as FQGTGA.

There are many counts of this clonotype. The chain has TRBV28 and TRBJ2-2; 7 nucleotides line up with TRBD2. V gave up 2 bases and J gave up 7 bases; unmatched junction bases: 4. The germline V gene encodes CDR1 MDHEN and CDR2 SYDVKM. This CDR3 spans 14 amino acids. In DNA, the CDR3 is TGTGCCAGCAGTTTAACTGGGGGGGACGGGGAGCTGTTTTTT. Translated, it gives CASSLTGGDGELFF.

This CDR3 reads CASRGPTGLRSYEQYV. In DNA, the CDR3 is TGTGCCAGCAGAGGACCCACGGGGCTGAGATCCTACGAGCAGTACGTC. This chain uses TRBV6-2 or TRBV6-3 with TRBJ2-7; D could derive from TRBD1 or TRBD2 (5 bases each). The CDR3 runs to 16 residues. Per the germline V gene, CDR1 is MNHEY and CDR2 is SVGEGT. The V end was cut by 6 bases, the J end by 1 base, with 19 bases between.

This clonotype has a count of ten or more. The chain couples TRBV4-3 to TRBJ1-1, with 7 bases matching TRBD1. With 0 bases clipped from V and 5 bases from J, the junction kept 24 bases outside the gene matches. Looked up from germline, CDR1 is LGHNA and CDR2 is YSLEER. The CDR3 has 21 amino acids. The CDR3 region is CASSQDSPDRQGPGNRTEAFF. CDR3 nucleotide sequence: TGCGCCAGCAGCCAAGACTCCCCCGATCGACAGGGCCCTGGAAATCGGACTGAAGCTTTCTTT.

The chain carries TRBV7-8 and TRBJ2-4; D not resolved. Germline loops: CDR1 SGHVS, CDR2 FQNEAQ. This CDR3 spans 14 amino acids. The ends were cut back, 1 base at V and 7 bases at J, with 11 bases in the middle. CDR3 residues: CASSLGQKWNIQYF. The CDR3 bases are TGTGCCAGCAGCTTAGGGCAGAAATGGAACATTCAGTACTTC.

This clonotype was detected many times. This sequence joins TRBV7-9 and TRBJ2-7; D unclear. The CDR3 spans 13 residues. CDR1 and CDR2 from the germline V gene are SEHNR and FQNEAQ (reference sequence). The V gene lost 0 bases and the J gene lost 3 bases, with 6 bases spanning the gap. This chain's CDR3 is CASSLARFYEQYF. The CDR3 coding sequence is TGTGCCAGCAGCTTAGCCCGCTTCTACGAGCAGTACTTC.

This clonotype came up many times. The V and J genes are TRBV27 and TRBJ2-6; D is uncertain. This CDR3 spans 16 amino acids. V lost 5 bases to trimming and J lost 7 bases, with 18 bases between them. CDR1 is MNHEY, CDR2 SMNVEV, per germline (reference sequence). The CDR3 loop is CASSLPWSIGANVLTF. CDR3 DNA sequence: TGTGCCAGCAGTCTCCCTTGGAGTATTGGAGCCAACGTCCTGACTTTC.

This clonotype was seen many times. CDR3 sequence: CASSYLWRAGGIGELFF. CDR3 bases: TGTGCCAGCAGTTATCTTTGGAGGGCCGGCGGAATCGGGGAGCTGTTTTTT. The genes are TRBV6-5 and TRBJ2-2, with D possibly being TRBD2 (6 bases). Trimming cost V 3 bases and J 7 bases, with 21 bases left between them. The germline V gene has CDR1 MNHEY and CDR2 SVGAGI. The CDR3 loop spans 17 amino acids.

The chain links TRBV12-3 or TRBV12-4 to TRBJ2-1, with 10 positions matching TRBD2. V trimming: 7 bases; J trimming: 8 bases; junction bases outside the gene matches: 8. This CDR3 contains 14 residues. DNA of the CDR3: TGTGCCAGCACCGGACTAGCGGCGGTCGATGAGCAGTTCTTC. It specifies CASTGLAAVDEQFF.

This chain joins TRBV7-9 and TRBJ1-4; tentative D call: TRBD1 (5 bases). Looked up from germline, CDR1 is SEHNR and CDR2 is FQNEAQ (reference sequence). The CDR3 is 15 amino acids. With 2 bases removed from V and 6 bases from J, the gap between germline ends came to 13 bases. CDR3 sequence (DNA): TGTGCCAGCAGCTTATTTTCAGGGAAGTATGAAAAACTGTTTTTT. It codes for CASSLFSGKYEKLFF.

By proportion, this clonotype is medium-sized. The rearrangement joins TRBV7-6 to TRBJ2-2; TRBD2 agrees at 7 bases. Germline V CDR1 and CDR2: SGHVS, FNYEAQ. The length of the CDR3 is 16 residues. The V gene end was trimmed by 5 bases and the J gene end by 9 bases; junction bases not matched to a gene: 15. CDR3 bases: TGTGCCAGCAGCCACAGCGGGACCCCCGACGGCCGGGAGCTGTTTTTT. It is translated as CASSHSGTPDGRELFF.

This clonotype was seen more than once but under ten times. The chain carries TRBV27 and TRBJ1-5, with a tentative D call TRBD1 (5 bases). In germline, CDR1 is MNHEY, CDR2 SMNVEV (reference sequence). Trimming shortened V by 8 bases and J by 5 bases, and 19 bases separated the two germline ends. CDR3 length: 15 residues. CDR3 sequence reads: CASRLWEGWDQPQHF. The CDR3 nucleotides are TGTGCCAGCCGATTGTGGGAGGGGTGGGATCAGCCCCAGCATTTT.

This clonotype has a handful of counts. The chain employs TRBV25-1 and TRBJ1-6, with 9 bases matching TRBD1. Germline trimming cut 8 bases from V and 12 bases from J; bases unmatched to any gene: 8. The CDR3 length is 13 residues. Germline loops: CDR1 MGHDK, CDR2 SYGVNS. DNA for the CDR3: TGTGCCAGCGATCCACAGGGGGCAGGACCCCTCCACTTT. Encoded protein: CASDPQGAGPLHF.

This clonotype was seen more than once but under ten times. This chain links TRBV29-1 with TRBJ2-1; D remains unclear. In germline, CDR1 is SQVTM, CDR2 ANQGSEA. V lost 2 bases and J 3 bases, leaving 11 bases between the germline ends. The CDR3 has 14 residues. Here the CDR3 DNA reads TGCAGCGTTGAATCCGGGCTCCGCTACAATGAGCAGTTCTTC. Residues: CSVESGLRYNEQFF.

In regard to this clonotype: Sequence at one end of the junction differs from germline and may be a read error. The chain links TRBV7-7 to TRBJ2-1; no clear D. The germline V gene has CDR1 SSHAT and CDR2 FNYEAQ (reference sequence). This CDR3 comprises 17 residues. The DNA of the CDR3 is TGTGCTAGCATCCACCCGGTAGGATCCCCCCCCTACAATGAGCAGTTCTTC. Translating gives CASIHPVGSPPYNEQFF.

The rearrangement uses TRBV2 and TRBJ2-3, with TRBD1 matching over 7 bases. The CDR3 loop spans 16 amino acids. V gave up 7 bases and J gave up 4 bases; unmatched junction bases: 14. Germline CDR1 reads SNHLY; CDR2 reads FYNNEI. For the CDR3, the DNA is TGTGCCAGCATATCACCGGACAGGCCCTCGGCAGATACGCAGTATTTT. Protein product: CASISPDRPSADTQYF.

This clonotype was recorded at least ten times. The genes are TRBV5-1 and TRBJ2-5; D is unresolved. Germline-derived CDR1 and CDR2 are SGHRS and YFSETQ. The CDR3 has 11 amino acids. V lost 5 bases and J lost 2, with 4 bases in between. The CDR3 coding sequence is TGCGCCAGCAGGGAACAAGAGACCCAGTACTTC. This encodes CASREQETQYF.

This chain links TRBV6-2 or TRBV6-3 with TRBJ1-2; TRBD1 might be the D (5 bases). The germline V gene has CDR1 MNHEY and CDR2 SVGEGT. The CDR3 is 13 amino acids. Trimming pared 6 bases from V and 8 bases from J, leaving 16 bases between. The CDR3 loop reads CASSAGRVGGYTF. CDR3 DNA: TGTGCCAGCAGCGCAGGGCGGGTCGGCGGCTACACCTTC.

The V call is TRBV7-6, the J call TRBJ2-2; the match to TRBD1 covers 9 bases. V lost 3 bases, J lost 1 base, and 9 bases stayed unmatched. Germline V lookup: CDR1 SGHVS, CDR2 FNYEAQ. The CDR3 has 18 amino acids. CDR3 protein: CASSFGTGNFLNTGELFF. CDR3 DNA sequence: TGTGCCAGCAGCTTCGGGACAGGGAACTTTTTGAACACCGGGGAGCTGTTTTTT.

At least ten counts were recorded for this clonotype. The chain recombines TRBV9 with TRBJ2-1; D is undetermined. Germline CDR1 reads SGDLS; CDR2 reads YYNGEE. The CDR3 loop spans 16 amino acids. V shed 3 bases and J shed 3 bases, with 16 bases lying between them. CDR3 loop: CASSAGDGYLYNEQFF. DNA for the CDR3: TGTGCCAGCAGCGCGGGCGACGGATACCTCTACAATGAGCAGTTCTTC.

The chain uses TRBV7-2 and TRBJ2-7, with 12 bases matching TRBD2. Germline V lookup: CDR1 SGHTA, CDR2 FQGNSA. V gave up 6 bases and J gave up 4 bases; unmatched junction bases: 7. This CDR3 spans 15 amino acids. CDR3 nucleotides: TGTGCCAGCAGTTGGACTAGCGGGGCGATATACGAGCAGTACGTC. This translates into CASSWTSGAIYEQYV.

V usage is TRBV6-5 and J usage is TRBJ1-1, with D possibly matching TRBD1 (5 bases). Germline lookup yields CDR1 MNHEY and CDR2 SVGAGI. This CDR3 contains 14 residues. V lost 5 bases, J lost 0 bases, and 10 bases lay in between. The CDR3 coding sequence is TGTGCCAGCAGTGCGCAGGGATTGAACACTGAAGCTTTCTTT. Translated: CASSAQGLNTEAFF.

This clonotype appeared a few times. The chain is built from TRBV15 and TRBJ1-3; 7 bases match TRBD1. The CDR3 has 15 amino acids. V shed 6 bases, J shed 4 bases, and the junction held 9 bases outside the gene matches. Germline CDR1 and CDR2: LNHNV and YYDKDF (reference sequence). The CDR3 nucleotides are TGTGCCACCAGGAATGACAGGGAATTGGGAAACACCATATATTTT. It codes for CATRNDRELGNTIYF.

This clonotype was recorded at least ten times. The chain recombines TRBV7-9 with TRBJ1-2; unclear D gene. V was pared by 5 bases and J by 0 bases, with 13 bases between. CDR3 length equals 15 residues. CDR1 is SEHNR and CDR2 is FQNEAQ in the germline V gene (reference sequence). CDR3 in amino acids: CASSLYSSSNYGYTF. The CDR3 DNA reads as TGTGCCAGCAGCCTATACAGTAGTTCTAACTATGGCTACACCTTC.

This clonotype was counted many times. The germline gene is not matched at one end of the junction; a read error may be the cause. The chain has TRBV7-9 and TRBJ1-3; TRBD1 matches at 8 bases. The CDR3 runs to 14 residues. Germline V lookup: CDR1 SEHNR, CDR2 FQNEAQ (reference sequence). The DNA for the CDR3 is TGTGTCAGCGATAGAGAAATAACAGGGGGCACCATATATTTT. Its translation: CVSDREITGGTIYF.

This clonotype turned up a few times. The rearrangement uses TRBV7-4 and TRBJ1-4; D is unresolved. Deletions cut 7 bases from V and 5 bases from J, with 14 bases between. CDR3 length: 14 amino acids. The germline CDR1 and CDR2 sequences are SGHVT and SQSDAQ. The DNA for the CDR3 is TGTGCCAGCAAGCCCCAATCGTGGAATGAAAAACTGTTTTTT. Translation: CASKPQSWNEKLFF.

The chain uses TRBV20-1 and TRBJ2-1, with D perhaps matching TRBD2 (5 bases). In germline, CDR1 is DFQATT, CDR2 SNEGSKA (reference sequence). V was clipped by 6 bases and J by 0 bases, with 9 bases between them. This CDR3 has 13 amino acids. The CDR3 region has the DNA TGCAGTGCCCCCGGGGTCTCCTACAATGAGCAGTTCTTC. This sequence encodes CSAPGVSYNEQFF.

This clonotype was picked up many times. This CDR3 reads CASSSAGLYGYTF. CDR3 in DNA: TGTGCCAGCAGTTCCGCGGGCCTCTATGGCTACACCTTC. The chain carries TRBV27 and TRBJ1-2; no clear D gene. V was clipped by 4 bases and J by 4 bases, with 10 bases between them. Germline CDR1 and CDR2: MNHEY and SMNVEV (reference sequence). The CDR3 extends over 13 amino acids.

The rearrangement uses TRBV7-2 and TRBJ1-5, with TRBD1 as a possible D gene (5 bases). CDR1 SGHTA and CDR2 FQGNSA come from the germline V gene. This CDR3 comprises 12 residues. Trimming took 2 bases from V and 8 from J, leaving 7 bases between them. The CDR3 DNA reads TGTGCCAGCAGCTTACCGGGGGAGCCCCAGCATTTT. It encodes CASSLPGEPQHF.